This T cell receptor (beta chain) was captured in a study of T cells in tumors after PD-1 blockade. Study-wide background: Either cemiplimab 350 mg every 2 weeks or pembrolizumab 200 mg every 3 weeks was given. Daily vismodegib 150 mg continued in a subset of anti-PD-1-treated patients. Study-wide points: Peripheral recruitment is suggested, as some novel exhausted tumor clones were in pre-treatment blood.

Comment on this clone: Its matching antigen is unknown.

Only in-frame clones appear in the TCRdb table, and some are missing; sequencing was by immunoSEQ multiplex PCR. In the table there are 45,000 to 60,000 clones, roughly 84% of which are singletons. Input was roughly 550 ng to 6,004 ng of genomic DNA from tumor or blood. The germline V and J ends were trimmed by 6 bases and 2 bases, with 7 bases remaining between them. This CDR3 region has 13 residues. The V call is TRBV12-3 or TRBV12-4, the J call TRBJ2-2, with D hard to call. This clonotype was sampled from a human donor with advanced basal cell or squamous cell carcinoma (not recorded which). Source: PBMCs, taken before anti-PD-1 therapy. CDR3 DNA sequence: TGTGCCAGCAGACTGACTAACACCGGGGAGCTGTTTTTT. This sequence encodes CASRLTNTGELFF.